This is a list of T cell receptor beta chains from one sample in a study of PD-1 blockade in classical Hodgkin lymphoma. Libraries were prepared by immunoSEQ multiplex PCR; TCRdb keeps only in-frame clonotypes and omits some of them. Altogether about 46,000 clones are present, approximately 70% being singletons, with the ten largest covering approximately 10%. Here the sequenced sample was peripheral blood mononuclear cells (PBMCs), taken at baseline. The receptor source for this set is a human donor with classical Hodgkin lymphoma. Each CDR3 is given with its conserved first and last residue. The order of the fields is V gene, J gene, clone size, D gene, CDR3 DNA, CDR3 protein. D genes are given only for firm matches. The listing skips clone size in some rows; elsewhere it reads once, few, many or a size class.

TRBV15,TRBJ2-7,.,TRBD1,TGTGCCACCAGCAGATCGGGGACAGGGGGGGACGAGCAGTACTTC,CATSRSGTGGDEQYF
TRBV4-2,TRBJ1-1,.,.,TGTGCCAGCAGCCCCGGACTGGGAGACACTGAAGCTTTCTTT,CASSPGLGDTEAFF
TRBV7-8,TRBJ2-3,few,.,TGTGCCAGCAGCTTAGGAAGGGGGGATACGCAGTATTTT,CASSLGRGDTQYF
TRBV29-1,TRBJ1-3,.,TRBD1,TGCAGCGTCACACTTTGGGGACAGACCTCTGGAAACACCATATATTTT,CSVTLWGQTSGNTIYF
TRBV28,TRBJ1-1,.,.,TGTGCCAGCACCCATACGGTAGGCACTGAAGCTTTCTTT,CASTHTVGTEAFF
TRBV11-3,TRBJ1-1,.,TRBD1,TGTGCCAGCAGCCCCCGGGACAGGGGGAACACTGAAGCTTTCTTT,CASSPRDRGNTEAFF
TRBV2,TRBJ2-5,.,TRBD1,TGTGCCAGCACTTTTAACAGGGGGGAGACCCAGTACTTC,CASTFNRGETQYF
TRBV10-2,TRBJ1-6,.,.,TGCGCCAGCAGTGAGATCCGATCTCCAGCTTCACCCCTCCACTTT,CASSEIRSPASPLHF
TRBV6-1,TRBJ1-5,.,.,TGTGCCAGCAGTGAAGGCCCCGGGCGCTTCAATCAGCCCCAGCATTTT,CASSEGPGRFNQPQHF
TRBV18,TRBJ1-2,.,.,TGTGCCAGCTCACCCGACGGCTTAGGCTACACCTTC,CASSPDGLGYTF
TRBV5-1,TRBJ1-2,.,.,TGCGCCAGCACCGATATTAATTCCTATGGCTACACCTTC,CASTDINSYGYTF